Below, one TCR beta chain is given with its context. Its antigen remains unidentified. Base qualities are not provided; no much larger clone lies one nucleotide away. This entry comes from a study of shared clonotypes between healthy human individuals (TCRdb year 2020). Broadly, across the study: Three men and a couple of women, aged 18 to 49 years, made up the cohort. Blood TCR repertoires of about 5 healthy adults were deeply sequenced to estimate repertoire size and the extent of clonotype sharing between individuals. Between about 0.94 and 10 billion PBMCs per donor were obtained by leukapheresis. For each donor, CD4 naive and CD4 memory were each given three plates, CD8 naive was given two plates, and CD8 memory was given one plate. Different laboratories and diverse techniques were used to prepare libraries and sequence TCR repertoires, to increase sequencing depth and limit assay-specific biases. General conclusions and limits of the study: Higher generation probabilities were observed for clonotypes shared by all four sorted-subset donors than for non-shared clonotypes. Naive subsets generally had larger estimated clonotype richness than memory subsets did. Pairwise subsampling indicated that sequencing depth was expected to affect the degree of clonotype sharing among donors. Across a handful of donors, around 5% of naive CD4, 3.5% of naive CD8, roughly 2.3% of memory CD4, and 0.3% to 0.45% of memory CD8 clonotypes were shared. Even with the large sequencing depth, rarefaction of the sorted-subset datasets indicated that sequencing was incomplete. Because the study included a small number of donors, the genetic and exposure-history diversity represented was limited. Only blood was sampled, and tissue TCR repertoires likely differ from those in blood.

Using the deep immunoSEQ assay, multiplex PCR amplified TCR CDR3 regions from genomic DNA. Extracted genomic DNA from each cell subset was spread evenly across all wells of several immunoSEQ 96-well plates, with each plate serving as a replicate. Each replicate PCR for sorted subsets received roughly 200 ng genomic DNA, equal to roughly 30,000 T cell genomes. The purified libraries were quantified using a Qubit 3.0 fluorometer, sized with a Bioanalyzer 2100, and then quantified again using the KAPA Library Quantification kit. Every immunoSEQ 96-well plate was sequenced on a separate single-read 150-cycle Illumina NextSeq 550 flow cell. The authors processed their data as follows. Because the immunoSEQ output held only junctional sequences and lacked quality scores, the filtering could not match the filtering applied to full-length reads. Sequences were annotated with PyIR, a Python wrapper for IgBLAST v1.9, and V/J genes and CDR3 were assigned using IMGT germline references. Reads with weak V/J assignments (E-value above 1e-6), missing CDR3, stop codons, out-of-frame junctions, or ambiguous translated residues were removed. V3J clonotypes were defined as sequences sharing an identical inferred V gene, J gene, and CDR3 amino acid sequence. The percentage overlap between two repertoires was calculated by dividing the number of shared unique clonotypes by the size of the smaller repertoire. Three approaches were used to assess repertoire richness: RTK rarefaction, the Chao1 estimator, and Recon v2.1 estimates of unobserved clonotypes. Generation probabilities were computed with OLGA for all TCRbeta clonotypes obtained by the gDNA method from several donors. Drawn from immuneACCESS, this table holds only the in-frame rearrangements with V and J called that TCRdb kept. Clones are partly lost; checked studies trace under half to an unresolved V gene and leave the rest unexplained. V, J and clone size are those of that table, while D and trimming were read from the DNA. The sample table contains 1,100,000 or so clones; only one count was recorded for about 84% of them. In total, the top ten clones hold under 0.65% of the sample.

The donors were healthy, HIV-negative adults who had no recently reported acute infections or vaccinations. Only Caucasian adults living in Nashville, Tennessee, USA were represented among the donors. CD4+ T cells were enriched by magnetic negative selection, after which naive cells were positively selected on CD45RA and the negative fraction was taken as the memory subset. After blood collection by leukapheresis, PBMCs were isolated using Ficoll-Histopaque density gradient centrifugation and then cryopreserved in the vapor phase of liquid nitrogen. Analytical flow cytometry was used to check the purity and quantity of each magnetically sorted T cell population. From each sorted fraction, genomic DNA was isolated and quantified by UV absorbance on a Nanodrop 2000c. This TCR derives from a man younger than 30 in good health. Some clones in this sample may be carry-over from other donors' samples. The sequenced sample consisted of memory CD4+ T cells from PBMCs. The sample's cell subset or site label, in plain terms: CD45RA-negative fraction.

The CDR3 has the sequence CASSFPSSKNTEAFF. DNA sequence: TGTGCCAGCAGCTTCCCTTCGTCCAAGAACACTGAAGCTTTCTTT. This sequence uses TRBV5-4 and TRBJ1-1; the D gene identity is not certain. V is shortened by 2 bases, J by 1 base, and the region joining them spans 12 bases. The CDR3 spans 15 residues, from the cysteine through the phenylalanine. The read is trimmed to its CDR3 DNA, 45 bases read in frame from base 1. The germline V gene encodes CDR1 SGHNT and CDR2 YYREEE (reference sequence).